Here is one T cell receptor beta chain with its context. This record belongs to a study of blood T cell repertoires in COVID-19. Study details: Sources were T cells, B-cell-depleted T cells, or PBMCs; the material itself was cDNA or gDNA.

Original data processing: It was from reference gene primer amplification that nucleated cell counts were estimated. Data came from immunoSEQ multiplex PCR; TCRdb stores just in-frame clones and leaves some out. V, J and clone size are taken as reported in that table, and D and trimming were inferred from the DNA itself. The top ten clones hold over 4% of a sample with some 220,000 clones, approximately 78% of them seen once. Sequencing was done on a sample of peripheral blood. This receptor was taken from a woman aged 70-85 years with COVID-19, enrolled during active disease.

In nucleotides, the CDR3 is TGTGCCAGCAGTGAAGTTCCTTATCAGCCCCAGCATTTT. Translation: CASSEVPYQPQHF. This chain joins TRBV2 and TRBJ1-5; D unclear. The CDR3 loop spans 13 amino acids. V lost 1 base and J lost 5, with 6 bases in between. Germline-derived CDR1 and CDR2 are SNHLY and FYNNEI.